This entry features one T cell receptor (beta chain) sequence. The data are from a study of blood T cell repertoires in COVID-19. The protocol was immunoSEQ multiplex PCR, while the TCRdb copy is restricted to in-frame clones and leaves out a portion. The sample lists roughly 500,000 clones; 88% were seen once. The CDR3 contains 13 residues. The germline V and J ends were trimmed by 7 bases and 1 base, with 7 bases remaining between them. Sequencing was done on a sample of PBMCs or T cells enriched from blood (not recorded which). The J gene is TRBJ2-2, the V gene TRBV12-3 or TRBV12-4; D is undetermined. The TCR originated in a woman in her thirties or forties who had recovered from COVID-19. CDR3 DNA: TGTGCCAGCATCCCAGAGAACACCGGGGAGCTGTTTTTT. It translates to CASIPENTGELFF.